This entry lists 32 T cell receptor beta chains sequenced from one sample in a study of T cells in Graves' hyperthyroidism and ophthalmopathy. Amplification of TCR beta CDR3 regions used RNA as the template. First-round RT-PCR with HTBI primers amplified the TCR CDR3 region. One entry per CDR3 protein results from TCRdb running MiXCR on the multiplex PCR reads. The sample yields some 490,000 distinct CDR3 sequences, 22% seen once. Source material: blood. Receptors originate from a woman in her 70s with Graves' ophthalmopathy.

This clonotype appeared a few times. The V gene is TRBV7-9, the J gene TRBJ2-7; 14 nucleotides line up with TRBD2. V shed 4 bases, J shed 4 bases, and the junction held 6 bases outside the gene matches. The germline CDR1 and CDR2 sequences are SEHNR and FQNEAQ (reference sequence). The CDR3 has 16 amino acids. The CDR3 is CASSSDRTSGRYEQYF. CDR3 nucleotide sequence: TGTGCCAGCAGCTCCGATCGGACTAGCGGGAGGTACGAGCAGTACTTC.

This clonotype was seen ten or more times. V is TRBV28 and J is TRBJ2-5; 10 nucleotides match TRBD1. V trimming: 6 bases; J trimming: 7 bases; junction bases outside the gene matches: 11. This CDR3 is 15 amino acids long. The germline CDR1 and CDR2 sequences are MDHEN and SYDVKM. DNA of the CDR3: TGTGCCAGCAGCTTACCCGGGACAGGGGACGGGACCCAGTACTTC. Translating gives CASSLPGTGDGTQYF.

This clonotype was detected only a few times. This chain uses TRBV2 with TRBJ2-1; 9 positions agree with TRBD1. This CDR3 contains 12 residues. With 5 bases clipped from V and 12 bases from J, the junction kept 5 bases outside the gene matches. Looked up from germline, CDR1 is SNHLY and CDR2 is FYNNEI. CDR3 DNA: TGTGCCAGCAGTTTCCAACAGGGGGCGCAGTTCTTC. Translated: CASSFQQGAQFF.

This clonotype came up a few times. V and J are TRBV9 and TRBJ2-7; D is undetermined. Trimming took off 0 bases at V and 0 bases at J, with 4 bases between the two ends. Germline CDR1 and CDR2: SGDLS and YYNGEE. The length of the CDR3 is 13 residues. The CDR3 DNA reads as TGTGCCAGCAGCGTAGCCGGCTCCTACGAGCAGTACTTC. It is translated as CASSVAGSYEQYF.

This clonotype came up many times. This rearrangement joins TRBV27 to TRBJ2-1; D may correspond to TRBD1 or TRBD2 (5 bases each). Deletions cut 5 bases from V and 8 bases from J, with 16 bases between. The CDR3 contains 14 residues. Germline V CDR1 and CDR2: MNHEY, SMNVEV (reference sequence). In nucleotides, the CDR3 is TGTGCCAGCAGTCTCCTAGTGGGGGTCTATGAGCAGTTCTTC. As protein: CASSLLVGVYEQFF.

This clonotype was seen once. The chain has TRBV20-1 and TRBJ2-2, with D possibly being TRBD2 (6 bases). The CDR3 runs 12 residues. Germline CDR1 DFQATT, CDR2 SNEGSKA (reference sequence). V lost 4 bases and J 10 bases, leaving 13 bases between the germline ends. This CDR3 is CSAMPGGEELFF. As DNA, the CDR3 is TGCAGTGCTATGCCCGGGGGAGAGGAGCTGTTTTTT.

There are a few counts of this clonotype. The gene calls are TRBV14 and TRBJ2-7, with D perhaps matching TRBD2 (5 bases). The CDR3 is 14 residues long. V was cut by 1 base and J by 9 bases, with 16 bases left in between. Germline V gene lookup returns CDR1 SGHDN and CDR2 FVKESK. The chain's CDR3 is CASSQAAVLSRQYF. The CDR3 bases are TGTGCCAGCAGCCAAGCAGCGGTATTGAGCCGGCAGTACTTC.

CDR3 bases: TGTGCCAGCAGCCCTTCTGGGGGCACGGAGACCCAGTACTTC. It specifies CASSPSGGTETQYF. The J gene is TRBJ2-5, the V gene TRBV3-1, with D perhaps TRBD1 (6 bases). CDR3 length: 14 amino acids. Germline CDR1 is LGHDT and CDR2 is YNNKEL (reference sequence). Trimming pared 4 bases from V and 5 bases from J, leaving 14 bases between.

The table lists this clonotype with many counts. V usage is TRBV12-3 or TRBV12-4 and J usage is TRBJ1-5; a weak D match, TRBD1 (6 bases). V lost 4 bases and J lost 0, with 10 bases in between. The CDR3 is made up of 15 amino acids. The CDR3: CASSSQGYSNQPQHF. The CDR3 nucleotides read TGTGCCAGCAGTTCACAGGGTTATAGCAATCAGCCCCAGCATTTT.

V is TRBV2 and J is TRBJ2-1, with D uncertain. The CDR3 totals 10 residues. From germline, CDR1 is SNHLY and CDR2 FYNNEI. V dropped 6 bases and J dropped 15 bases, with 12 bases sitting between them. In nucleotides, the CDR3 is TGTGCCAGCAGGTCTGGTCAATCGTTCTTC. This gives the protein CASRSGQSFF.

Only a few counts were recorded for this clonotype. This chain connects TRBV7-8 to TRBJ2-2; D is possibly TRBD2 (6 bases). The CDR3 is made up of 14 amino acids. The V and J ends lost 8 bases and 0 bases respectively, with 10 bases between them. CDR1 and CDR2 from the germline V gene are SGHVS and FQNEAQ. The CDR3 loop is CASRGLPNTGELFF. For the CDR3, the DNA is TGTGCCAGCCGGGGACTGCCGAACACCGGGGAGCTGTTTTTT. Filled out from reference TRBV7-8 and TRBJ2-2, the complete variable domain reads GAGVSQSPRYKVAKRGQDVALRCDPISGHVSLFWYQQALGQGPEFLTYFQNEAQLDKSGLPSDRFFAERPEGSVSTLKIQRTQQEDSAVYLCASRGLPNTGELFFGEGSRLTVL.

In this sample, this clonotype turned up a few times. This sequence joins TRBV7-2 and TRBJ1-2, with a possible D match to TRBD1 (5 bases). This CDR3 has 14 residues. V was trimmed by 5 bases and J by 4 bases, leaving 14 bases between them. Per the germline V gene, CDR1 is SGHTA and CDR2 is FQGNSA. Here the CDR3 reads CASSNHGALYGYTF. The CDR3 region has the DNA TGTGCCAGCAGCAACCACGGGGCCCTCTATGGCTACACCTTC.

The chain uses TRBV5-1 and TRBJ1-6; D may be TRBD1 (6 bases). Trimming removed 6 bases at V and 11 bases at J, with 9 bases between. The CDR3 totals 11 residues. Germline assignment: CDR1 SGHRS and CDR2 YFSETQ. The CDR3 sequence: CASKQGAPLHF. The DNA of the CDR3 is TGCGCCAGCAAACAGGGAGCACCCCTCCACTTT.

The chain employs TRBV10-3 and TRBJ1-1; tentatively, D is TRBD1 (5 bases). Trimming shortened V by 6 bases and J by 1 base, and 9 bases separated the two germline ends. Germline lookup yields CDR1 ENHRY and CDR2 SYGVKD. This CDR3 has 13 residues. DNA for the CDR3: TGTGCCATCAGCACCCAGGGGAACACTGAAGCTTTCTTT. This codes for CAISTQGNTEAFF.

This clonotype was observed once. A much larger clone is a single base away; this may be a read error. The V call is TRBV12-3 or TRBV12-4, the J call TRBJ2-5, with D possibly being TRBD1 (6 bases). The CDR3 is 15 residues long. The chain's CDR3 is CASSPHTGLQETRYF. The DNA for the CDR3 is TGTGCCAGCAGCCCCCATACAGGGCTCCAAGAGACCCGGTACTTC.

In its sample, this clonotype was seen a few times. The gene calls are TRBV5-1 and TRBJ2-1; D gene ambiguous. In germline, CDR1 is SGHRS, CDR2 YFSETQ. This CDR3 region has 14 residues. The V end was cut by 4 bases, the J end by 7 bases, with 15 bases between. The CDR3 spells CASSPSTAANEQFF. Here the CDR3 DNA reads TGCGCCAGCAGCCCCTCGACGGCCGCAAATGAGCAGTTCTTC.

This clonotype was observed a handful of times. The V gene is TRBV29-1, the J gene TRBJ2-2; D not certain. Looked up from germline, CDR1 is SQVTM and CDR2 is ANQGSEA. The V end was cut by 2 bases, the J end by 5 bases, with 9 bases between. The CDR3 has 13 residues. CDR3 bases: TGCAGCGTTGAACGCGGCTGGACCGGGGAGCTGTTTTTT. Translation gives CSVERGWTGELFF.

In this sample, this clonotype turned up a few times. The chain carries TRBV29-1 and TRBJ2-4; 7 bases line up with TRBD1. This CDR3 is 14 amino acids long. The germline V gene has CDR1 SQVTM and CDR2 ANQGSEA. V gave up 5 bases and J gave up 1 base; unmatched junction bases: 5. Here the CDR3 reads CSVSTGLAKNIQYF. For the CDR3, the DNA is TGCAGCGTTTCGACAGGGTTGGCCAAAAACATTCAGTACTTC.

This clonotype came up a few times. The chain has TRBV6-2 or TRBV6-3 and TRBJ1-1; D is possibly TRBD1 (6 bases). The CDR3 runs to 11 residues. Germline CDR1 and CDR2: MNHEY and SVGEGT. Trimming took 7 bases from V and 9 from J, leaving 12 bases between them. CDR3 amino acids: CASTAGTKAFF. In DNA, the CDR3 is TGTGCCAGCACCGCCGGGACAAAAGCTTTCTTT.

The rearrangement uses TRBV5-1 and TRBJ2-5; D is possibly TRBD1 (5 bases). Germline loops: CDR1 SGHRS, CDR2 YFSETQ. The CDR3 sequence is 16 residues long. The V end lost 1 base, the J end lost 3 bases, and 16 bases lay between the germline ends. The CDR3 nucleotides read TGCGCCAGCAGCTTGTCGACGACAGACCTAAAAGAGACCCAGTACTTC. This gives the protein CASSLSTTDLKETQYF. The whole variable domain, filled in from reference TRBV5-1 and TRBJ2-5, reads KAGVTQTPRYLIKTRGQQVTLSCSPISGHRSVSWYQQTPGQGLQFLFEYFSETQRNKGNFPGRFSGRQFSNSRSEMNVSTLELGDSALYLCASSLSTTDLKETQYFGPGTRLLVL.

This rearrangement joins TRBV5-1 to TRBJ1-2; possibly TRBD1 for D (6 bases). Germline V gene sequence: CDR1 SGHRS, CDR2 YFSETQ. The CDR3 has 13 residues. The V and J ends lost 4 bases and 6 bases respectively, with 13 bases between them. The CDR3 region is CASSHSGDNGYTF. CDR3 coding DNA: TGCGCCAGCAGCCACTCAGGGGATAATGGCTACACCTTC.

J is TRBJ1-6 and V is TRBV12-3 or TRBV12-4; D not certain. The CDR3 has 14 amino acids. V gave up 3 bases and J gave up 6 bases, with 9 bases separating them. This CDR3 is CASSFKRSNSPLHF. CDR3 in DNA: TGTGCCAGCAGTTTTAAACGTAGTAATTCACCCCTCCACTTT.

The chain joins TRBV7-4 to TRBJ2-4, with unresolved D. Germline V gene data show CDR1 as SGHVT and CDR2 as SQSDAQ. Between the trimmed V and J ends, which lost 5 bases and 4 bases, there was a span of 18 bases. This CDR3 has 16 residues. The CDR3 region is CASSPGRMGLKNIQYF. The DNA of the CDR3 is TGTGCCAGCAGCCCAGGACGGATGGGCCTGAAAAACATTCAGTACTTC.

The gene calls are TRBV28 and TRBJ2-2, with D unresolved. Germline V CDR1 and CDR2: MDHEN, SYDVKM. The CDR3 runs to 13 residues. V dropped 6 bases and J dropped 10 bases, with 15 bases sitting between them. CDR3 sequence reads: CASSLQAPTELFF. CDR3 bases: TGTGCCAGCAGCCTCCAAGCCCCAACGGAGCTGTTTTTT.

This clonotype has ten or more counts. This chain links TRBV6-1 with TRBJ1-6, with D perhaps TRBD1 (5 bases). V shed 5 bases and J shed 0 bases, with 14 bases lying between them. This CDR3 is 17 amino acids long. Germline V gene data show CDR1 as MNHNS and CDR2 as SASEGT. The CDR3 protein is CASSLPRQGSYNSPLHF. The CDR3 DNA reads TGTGCCAGCAGTTTACCCCGCCAGGGCTCCTATAATTCACCCCTCCACTTT.

This chain links TRBV7-9 with TRBJ2-3; the D gene is possibly TRBD2 (5 bases). The germline V gene encodes CDR1 SEHNR and CDR2 FQNEAQ (reference sequence). CDR3 length: 16 amino acids. The V gene lost 5 bases and the J gene lost 2 bases, with 17 bases spanning the gap. CDR3 in amino acids: CASSLRGQLHTDTQYF. The CDR3 coding sequence is TGTGCCAGCAGCCTCCGGGGTCAGCTTCACACAGATACGCAGTATTTT. The full variable domain, with the rest looked up from reference TRBV7-9 and TRBJ2-3, is DTGVSQNPRHKITKRGQNVTFRCDPISEHNRLYWYRQTLGQGPEFLTYFQNEAQLEKSRLLSDRFSAERPKGSFSTLEIQRTEQGDSAMYLCASSLRGQLHTDTQYFGPGTRLTVL.

The chain recombines TRBV14 with TRBJ2-1; a possible D gene is TRBD1 (8 bases). The V and J ends lost 4 bases and 8 bases respectively, with 18 bases between them. This CDR3 contains 15 residues. Germline assignment: CDR1 SGHDN and CDR2 FVKESK. The CDR3 coding sequence is TGTGCCAGCAGCCTCACCCTTACAGGGGGGGATGAGCAGTTCTTC. This gives the protein CASSLTLTGGDEQFF.

CDR3: CSARVGQGTEAFF. For the CDR3, the DNA is TGCAGTGCTAGGGTTGGACAGGGGACTGAAGCTTTCTTT. The chain links TRBV20-1 to TRBJ1-1; TRBD1 matches 9 bases. Germline CDR1 and CDR2: DFQATT and SNEGSKA (reference sequence). J gave up 5 bases and V 3 bases, and 4 bases lay outside the gene matches. This CDR3 is 13 amino acids long.

This clonotype has a handful of counts. This chain joins TRBV20-1 and TRBJ2-1; D is possibly TRBD2 (5 bases). This CDR3 has 13 residues. V was clipped by 6 bases and J by 3 bases, with 12 bases between them. Germline V gene data show CDR1 as DFQATT and CDR2 as SNEGSKA (reference sequence). CDR3 residues: CSAERGVYNEQFF. The CDR3 DNA follows: TGCAGTGCCGAACGGGGAGTCTACAATGAGCAGTTCTTC.

J is TRBJ2-2 and V is TRBV7-3; TRBD2 aligns across 10 bases. V lost 3 bases, J lost 5 bases, and 3 bases stayed unmatched. CDR1 is SGHTA and CDR2 is FQGTGA in the germline V gene. CDR3 length: 15 residues. The CDR3 DNA is TGTGCCAGCAGCTTTAGCGGGGGGTCGACCGGGGAGCTGTTTTTT. As protein: CASSFSGGSTGELFF.

In its sample, this clonotype was seen a few times. The chain combines TRBV6-1 with TRBJ2-1; a possible D gene is TRBD1 (6 bases). Germline V gene lookup returns CDR1 MNHNS and CDR2 SASEGT. The CDR3 has 13 amino acids. Trimming cost V 6 bases and J 5 bases, with 11 bases left between them. CDR3 in DNA: TGTGCCAGCAGGCAGACAGGAAACAATGAGCAGTTCTTC. Residues: CASRQTGNNEQFF.

This clonotype was recorded a few times. The chain combines TRBV7-8 with TRBJ2-7; perhaps TRBD2 as D (6 bases). Trimming cost V 2 bases and J 6 bases, with 14 bases left between them. The CDR3 has 14 residues. Per the germline V gene, CDR1 is SGHVS and CDR2 is FQNEAQ. CDR3 region: CASSLWDVGGEQYF. As DNA, the CDR3 is TGTGCCAGCAGCTTATGGGACGTCGGGGGCGAGCAGTACTTC.